The 13 T cell receptor beta chains below come from one sample, sequenced in a study of technical replicates of blood from a few donors. The table came from immunoSEQ multiplex PCR; TCRdb's copy has only in-frame clones and leaves some out. Here the sample spans more than 65,000 clones, more than 85% being singletons. Sequencing used T cells isolated from PBMCs. These receptors all stem from a human donor in good health.

CDR3 region: CASSVGGLAAQNEQFF. The CDR3 coding sequence is TGTGCCAGCAGCGTTGGGGGACTAGCGGCCCAGAATGAGCAGTTCTTC. V and J are TRBV9 and TRBJ2-1; 11 bases align to TRBD2. Germline V gene lookup returns CDR1 SGDLS and CDR2 YYNGEE. This CDR3 has 16 amino acids. The V and J ends lost 2 bases and 7 bases, in that order; junction bases with no gene match: 8. Variable domain in full (rest from reference TRBV9 and TRBJ2-1): DSGVTQTPKHLITATGQRVTLRCSPRSGDLSVYWYQQSLDQGLQFLIQYYNGEERAKGNILERFSAQQFPDLHSELNLSSLELGDSALYFCASSVGGLAAQNEQFFGPGTRLTVL.

J is TRBJ2-5 and V is TRBV14; D gene uncertain. The CDR3 is 13 amino acids. Germline CDR1 and CDR2: SGHDN and FVKESK. V was clipped by 5 bases and J by 5 bases, with 12 bases between them. CDR3 coding DNA: TGTGCCAGCAGCGAAGCGTATCCGGAGACCCAGTACTTC. Translating gives CASSEAYPETQYF.

The V gene is TRBV9, the J gene TRBJ2-7; perhaps TRBD1 as D (5 bases). The germline V and J ends were trimmed by 2 bases and 6 bases, with 18 bases remaining between them. This CDR3 region has 15 residues. CDR1 is SGDLS and CDR2 is YYNGEE in the germline V gene. CDR3 region: CASSVQGNNVVEQYF. CDR3 DNA sequence: TGTGCCAGCAGCGTTCAGGGCAATAACGTGGTCGAGCAGTACTTC.

V usage is TRBV6-6 and J usage is TRBJ1-5, with 7 bases aligning to TRBD1. Trimming took 4 bases from V and 7 from J; bases not matched to a gene: 4. Germline V gene sequence: CDR1 MNHNY, CDR2 SVGAGI (reference sequence). This CDR3 spans 13 amino acids. The CDR3, as DNA: TGTGCCAGCAGTTCAACAGGGGCCCAGCCCCAGCATTTT. As protein: CASSSTGAQPQHF.

The rearrangement links TRBV6-5 to TRBJ1-2; D might be TRBD1 (6 bases). The CDR3 consists of 15 residues. The V gene lost 2 bases and the J gene lost 2 bases, with 12 bases spanning the gap. Looked up from germline, CDR1 is MNHEY and CDR2 is SVGAGI. The CDR3 DNA follows: TGTGCCAGCAGTTACACTACACAGGGAAACTATGGCTACACCTTC. Translation gives CASSYTTQGNYGYTF.

This clone was picked up one time. The rearrangement joins TRBV5-5 to TRBJ1-1; D may be TRBD1 (6 bases). From germline, CDR1 is SGHKS and CDR2 YYEKEE (reference sequence). The CDR3 consists of 16 residues. Trimming took off 1 base at V and 0 bases at J, with 13 bases between the two ends. The CDR3 loop reads CASSLNRVPMNTEAFF. The CDR3 DNA reads as TGTGCCAGCAGCTTGAACAGGGTTCCCATGAACACTGAAGCTTTCTTT.

V usage is TRBV27 and J usage is TRBJ1-5; no firm D call. CDR3 length: 12 residues. Deletions cut 6 bases from V and 5 bases from J, with 8 bases between. Germline assignment: CDR1 MNHEY and CDR2 SMNVEV (reference sequence). The DNA of the CDR3 is TGTGCCAGCAGCACGGGGTATCAGCCCCAGCATTTT. Translation: CASSTGYQPQHF.

V usage is TRBV7-9 and J usage is TRBJ1-1; D unresolved. Germline assignment: CDR1 SEHNR and CDR2 FQNEAQ (reference sequence). V was pared by 7 bases and J by 3 bases, with 12 bases between. There are 13 residues in the CDR3. In DNA form, the CDR3 reads TGTGCCAGCAACGACCTGGAGTACACTGAAGCTTTCTTT. Translated: CASNDLEYTEAFF.

This clone was detected only a few times. V usage is TRBV6-5 and J usage is TRBJ2-2; 8 bases are a match to TRBD2. The CDR3 extends over 15 amino acids. Germline V gene data show CDR1 as MNHEY and CDR2 as SVGAGI. V dropped 0 bases and J dropped 5; count of bases not matched to a gene: 2. Here the CDR3 reads CASSYSSGRTGELFF. The DNA of the CDR3 is TGTGCCAGCAGTTACTCGAGCGGGAGAACCGGGGAGCTGTTTTTT.

The gene calls are TRBV5-4 and TRBJ1-2, with unresolved D. V lost 2 bases to trimming and J lost 1 base, with 9 bases between them. In germline, CDR1 is SGHNT, CDR2 YYREEE (reference sequence). CDR3 length equals 14 residues. The chain's CDR3 is CASSLMSFNYGYTF. Written as DNA, the CDR3 is TGTGCCAGCAGCTTAATGTCTTTTAACTATGGCTACACCTTC.

The CDR3, as DNA: TGCAGCGTTTTTGGGACTAGCGGGGGTCAAAAACTCTACGAGCAGTACTTC. Protein: CSVFGTSGGQKLYEQYF. This rearrangement joins TRBV29-1 to TRBJ2-7; TRBD2 matches at 14 bases. Trimming took 5 bases from V and 3 from J; bases not matched to a gene: 12. The CDR3 is 17 residues long. The germline CDR1 and CDR2 sequences are SQVTM and ANQGSEA.

This chain joins TRBV7-9 and TRBJ1-4; D is unclear. Germline V gene data show CDR1 as SEHNR and CDR2 as FQNEAQ (reference sequence). Deletions cut 2 bases from V and 8 bases from J, with 12 bases between. The CDR3 spans 14 residues. This CDR3 is CASSLNIGGEKLFF. CDR3 nucleotide sequence: TGTGCCAGCAGCTTAAATATCGGCGGAGAAAAACTGTTTTTT.

This chain joins TRBV12-5 and TRBJ2-5, with 7 bases aligning to TRBD1. The germline V gene has CDR1 LGHNT and CDR2 FRNRAP. V lost 6 bases to trimming and J lost 1 base; unmatched junction nucleotides: 5. This CDR3 region has 14 residues. The CDR3 spells CASGPRQGQETQYF. In DNA form, the CDR3 reads TGTGCTAGTGGCCCCAGACAGGGCCAAGAGACCCAGTACTTC.